This TCR beta chain was identified during a study of beta chain features in type 1 diabetes (dated by TCRdb to 2017 to 2018). General notes on the study: Mean age, gender distribution, total cell number and subset yield were not different between patients and healthy donors. Across all samples, about 110 million sorted cells were examined, and cell number per subset correlated strongly with RNA yield. The study compared TCRB repertoires of sorted circulating CD4+ T cell subsets between recently diagnosed type 1 diabetes patients and matched healthy donors. Naive and central memory subsets were obtained from all 30 or so donors, but regulatory and stem cell-like memory subsets were isolated from only 8 patients and roughly eight healthy donors. Results the study describes overall, beyond this receptor: A moderate but significant shortening of TCRB CDR3 length was observed in type 1 diabetes patients in all four CD4+ subsets. Because cDNA was sequenced instead of genomic DNA, activated cells with high expression could be over-represented, although the groups did not differ in activation or CD3 levels. Naive, central memory and regulatory TCRB repertoires appeared to be more similar among patients than among healthy donors. PCR might favor shorter templates, but patient and control samples were amplified and corrected together, so any skew would affect both groups equally. Only small numbers of individuals were included in the HLA sub-analyses, which left unresolved whether HLA type had any influence on TCRB rearrangement. Patients with type 1 diabetes made fewer insertions and deleted more nucleotides at VDJ recombination sites, implying thymic rearrangement abnormalities.

Taken from the germline V gene, the CDR1 and CDR2 loops are SQVTM and ANQGSEA. The CDR3, from cysteine to phenylalanine, totals 14 residues. CDR3 DNA is the only sequence kept; it has 42 bases, read in frame from the first base. A single peripheral blood draw of around 0.11 L on average was collected from each donor into heparinised tubes. A BD FACSAria II and a panel including CD45RO, CCR7, CD25, CD127, CD95 and CD27 were used to sort naive, central memory, regulatory and stem cell-like memory CD4+ T cells. A purity above 98% was achieved for all sorted populations. PBMCs were separated immediately by Lymphoprep density gradient centrifugation and were stained directly, without being cultured. So that batch effects would be minimized, each experiment stained and sorted samples in pairs, pairing one healthy donor with one patient. All of the isolated RNA was reverse transcribed with the High Capacity cDNA Reverse Transcription Kit, so expressed TCRB transcripts were sequenced. Deep immunoSEQ sequencing was performed on naive, central memory and regulatory T cell samples, with an average of about 4 million total reads per sample. Sorted cells were lysed in RLT buffer, and RNA was extracted using DNase-treated RNeasy Micro or Mini kits according to cell number. To prevent cross-contamination, every cell subset was processed on its own, while patient and healthy donor samples were processed together. Using the immunoSEQ multiplex PCR, TCRB sequences were amplified from cDNA into 87-bp fragments spanning the CDR3 region. Amplicons were sequenced on the Illumina HiSeq platform. In the paper's pipeline: Synthetic template baselines were used to correct PCR bias computationally, reads within Hamming distance 2 were collapsed, and singletons that could not be merged were discarded. Reads were aligned against IMGT to assign V, D and J genes, CDR3 length and insertions or deletions at six rearrangement sites. Within each subset, clonotype counts were normalized to the number of sorted cells before true diversity and Gini coefficients were calculated with the tcR R package. The overlap coefficient, calculated on TCRB nucleotide sequences, was used to quantify repertoire sharing. Out-of-frame TCRB sequences from naive cells were analyzed as a proxy for the pre-selection repertoire. Imported from immuneACCESS, the table was reduced by TCRdb to in-frame sequences with V and J called. These copies leave out some clones; in studies compared against another copy, an unresolved V gene accounts for under half, and the cause of the remainder is not known. The DNA gave D and trimming, while V, J and clone size come from that table. A total of hundreds of thousands of clones appear in this sample, around an eighth of them only once. 0.022% of the sample is held by the ten biggest clonotypes.

This clone was seen more than once but under ten times. The antigen it binds to is not known. Per-nucleotide qualities are absent, and no much larger clonotype sits a single base away. The receptor chain draws on TRBV29-1 and TRBJ1-1, with the D segment identity uncertain. The source is a man aged 18 to 35 with type 1 diabetes. The specimen was naive CD4+ T cells from blood. Read against the paper, the sample's cell subset or site label means: true naive CD4+ T cells. The CDR3: CSGVGISLNTEAFF. The bases are TGCAGTGGAGTTGGGATTTCCTTGAACACTGAAGCTTTCTTT.